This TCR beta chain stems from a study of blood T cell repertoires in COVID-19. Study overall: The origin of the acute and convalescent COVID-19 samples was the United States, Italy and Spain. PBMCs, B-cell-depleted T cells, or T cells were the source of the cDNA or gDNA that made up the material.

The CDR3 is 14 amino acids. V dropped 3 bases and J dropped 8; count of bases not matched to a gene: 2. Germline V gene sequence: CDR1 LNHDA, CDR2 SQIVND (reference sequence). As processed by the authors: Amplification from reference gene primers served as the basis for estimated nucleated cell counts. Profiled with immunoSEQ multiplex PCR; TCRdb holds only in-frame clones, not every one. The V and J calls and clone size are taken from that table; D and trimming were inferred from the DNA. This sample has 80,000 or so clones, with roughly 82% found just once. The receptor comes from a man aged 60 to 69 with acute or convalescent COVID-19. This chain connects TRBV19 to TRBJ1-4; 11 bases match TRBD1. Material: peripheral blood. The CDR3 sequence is CASSMGQGGEKLFF. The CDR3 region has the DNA TGTGCCAGTAGTATGGGACAGGGGGGAGAAAAACTGTTTTTT.